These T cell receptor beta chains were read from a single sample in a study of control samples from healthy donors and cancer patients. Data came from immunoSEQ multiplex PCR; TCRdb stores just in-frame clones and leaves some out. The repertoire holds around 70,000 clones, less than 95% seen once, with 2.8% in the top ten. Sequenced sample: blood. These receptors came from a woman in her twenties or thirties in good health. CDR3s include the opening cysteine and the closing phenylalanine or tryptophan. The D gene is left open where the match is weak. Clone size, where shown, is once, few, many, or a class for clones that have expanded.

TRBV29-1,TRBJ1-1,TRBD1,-,TGCAGCGTTTCTGGACAGGGGCCCACTGAAGCTTTCTTT,CSVSGQGPTEAFF
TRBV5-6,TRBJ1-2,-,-,TGTGCCAGCAGCTTGGGGGGATACGCGGGTCCTTATGGCTACACCTTC,CASSLGGYAGPYGYTF
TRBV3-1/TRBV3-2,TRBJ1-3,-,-,TGTGCCAGCAGCCCGATAACAGGGTCGGCTGGAAACACCATATATTTT,CASSPITGSAGNTIYF
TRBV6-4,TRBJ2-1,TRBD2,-,TGTGCCAGCAGTGATAAGGCGGGAGCCTACAATGAGCAGTTCTTC,CASSDKAGAYNEQFF
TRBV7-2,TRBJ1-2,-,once,TGTGCCAGCAGCTTATCCGTGGGGAACTATGGCTACACCTTC,CASSLSVGNYGYTF
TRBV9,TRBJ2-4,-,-,TGTGCCAGCAGCGTAGAGCCAGGTTTCCAAACCAAAAACATTCAGTACTTC,CASSVEPGFQTKNIQYF
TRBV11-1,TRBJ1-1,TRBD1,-,TGTGCCAGCAGGTACGGACAGGGGGCTGGGAACACTGAAGCTTTCTTT,CASRYGQGAGNTEAFF
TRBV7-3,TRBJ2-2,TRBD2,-,TGTGCCAGCAGCTCGACTAGCGGGCGGCGGGGAGCTGTTTTT,CASSSTSGRRGAVF
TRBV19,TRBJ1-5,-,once,TGTGCCAGTAGTGTAGGGGCATTCAGCAATCAGCCCCAGCATTTT,CASSVGAFSNQPQHF
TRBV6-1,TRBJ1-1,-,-,TGTGCCAGCAGTGAAAGGGTGACAGAGGAGTATGAAGCTTTCTTT,CASSERVTEEYEAFF
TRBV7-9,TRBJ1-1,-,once,TGTGCCAGCAGCGATCTCAGGGGATTAAACACTGAAGCTTTCTTT,CASSDLRGLNTEAFF
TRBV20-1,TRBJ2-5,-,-,TGCAGTGCTAGCCAGGAGACCCAGTACTTC,CSASQETQYF
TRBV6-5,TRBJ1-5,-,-,TGTGCCAGCAGACCGGTGGCAGGTATCAATCAGCCCCAGCATTTT,CASRPVAGINQPQHF
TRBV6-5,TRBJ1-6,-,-,TGTGCCAGCAGTTACTCGGGGCGCGAAGGGTCACCCCTCCACTTT,CASSYSGREGSPLHF
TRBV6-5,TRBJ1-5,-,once,TGTGCCAGCGCTTTACAGGGAGAGGGTCAGCCCCAGCATTTT,CASALQGEGQPQHF
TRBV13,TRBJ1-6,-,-,TGTGCCAGCAGCTTAGGTGTTTCACCCCTCCACTTT,CASSLGVSPLHF
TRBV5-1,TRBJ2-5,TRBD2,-,TGCGCCAGCAGCTTGGTAGGTCTAGCGGGGATTGAGACCCAGTACTTC,CASSLVGLAGIETQYF
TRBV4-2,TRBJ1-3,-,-,TGTGCCAGCAGCCAAAGGGGTGCTGGAAACACCATATATTTT,CASSQRGAGNTIYF
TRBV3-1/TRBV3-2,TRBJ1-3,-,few,TGTGCCAGCAGCCAAGTACAAAAGGGAAACACCATATATTTT,CASSQVQKGNTIYF
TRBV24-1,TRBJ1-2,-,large,TGTGCCCCCACCCCCCAGAGATGGTATGGCTACACCTTC,CAPTPQRWYGYTF
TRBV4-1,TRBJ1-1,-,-,TGCGCCAGCAGCCCGACATCGAACACTGAAGCTTTCTTT,CASSPTSNTEAFF
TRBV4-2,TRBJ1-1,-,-,TGTGCCAGCAGCCCAGGTGGTGGGGCATCGAACACTGAAGCTTTCTTT,CASSPGGGASNTEAFF
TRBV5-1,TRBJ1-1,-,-,TGCGCCAGCAGCTCTTTGGCGGGGAACACTGAAGCTTTCTTT,CASSSLAGNTEAFF
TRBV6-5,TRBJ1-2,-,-,TGTGCCAGCAGGCCGAAGGACAGAGCCTATGGCTACACCTTC,CASRPKDRAYGYTF
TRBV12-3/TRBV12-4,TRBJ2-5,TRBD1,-,TGTGCCAGCAGTATAAACAGGGGAGAGACCCAGTACTTC,CASSINRGETQYF
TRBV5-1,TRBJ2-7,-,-,TGCGCCAGCAGTACCGGACAGTTCGAGCAGTACTTC,CASSTGQFEQYF